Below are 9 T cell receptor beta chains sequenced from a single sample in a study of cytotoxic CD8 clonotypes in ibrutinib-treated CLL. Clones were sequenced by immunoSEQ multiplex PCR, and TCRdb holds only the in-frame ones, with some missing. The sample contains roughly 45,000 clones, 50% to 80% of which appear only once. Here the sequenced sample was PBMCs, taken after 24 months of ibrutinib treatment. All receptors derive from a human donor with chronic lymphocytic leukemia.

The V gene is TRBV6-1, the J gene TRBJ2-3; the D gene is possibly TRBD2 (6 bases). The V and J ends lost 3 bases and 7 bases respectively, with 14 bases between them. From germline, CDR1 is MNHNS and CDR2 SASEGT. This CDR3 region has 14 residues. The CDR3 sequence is CASSDVSGQNTQYF. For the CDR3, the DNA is TGTGCCAGCAGTGACGTTAGCGGACAAAATACGCAGTATTTT.

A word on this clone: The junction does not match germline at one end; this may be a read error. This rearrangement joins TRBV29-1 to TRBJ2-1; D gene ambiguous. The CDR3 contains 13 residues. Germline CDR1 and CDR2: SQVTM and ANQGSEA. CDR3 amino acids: CSGEGVTNNEQFF. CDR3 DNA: TGCAGCGGTGAAGGAGTGACGAACAATGAGCAGTTCTTC.

The CDR3 protein is CSVGVGPVIDEKLFF. CDR3 sequence (DNA): TGCAGCGTTGGGGTAGGGCCAGTCATAGATGAAAAACTGTTTTTT. The chain links TRBV29-1 to TRBJ1-4, with D uncertain. The V and J ends lost 4 bases and 6 bases respectively, with 18 bases between them. CDR1 is SQVTM, CDR2 ANQGSEA, per germline. CDR3 length equals 15 residues.

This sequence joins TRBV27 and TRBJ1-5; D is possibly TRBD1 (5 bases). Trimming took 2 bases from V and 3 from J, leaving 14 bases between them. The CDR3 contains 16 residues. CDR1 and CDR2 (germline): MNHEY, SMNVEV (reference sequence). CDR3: CASSLKAGRFNQPQHF. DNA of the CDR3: TGTGCCAGCAGTTTAAAGGCAGGGAGGTTCAATCAGCCCCAGCATTTT.

In DNA, the CDR3 is TGTGCCATCCGCGATTTTTTGGCCCGGGAGGGCTACACCTTC. It is translated as CAIRDFLAREGYTF. The chain uses TRBV10-3 and TRBJ1-2, with D hard to call. Germline-derived CDR1 and CDR2 are ENHRY and SYGVKD. The length of the CDR3 is 14 residues. Trimming left V 8 bases short and J 8 bases short, with 21 bases between.

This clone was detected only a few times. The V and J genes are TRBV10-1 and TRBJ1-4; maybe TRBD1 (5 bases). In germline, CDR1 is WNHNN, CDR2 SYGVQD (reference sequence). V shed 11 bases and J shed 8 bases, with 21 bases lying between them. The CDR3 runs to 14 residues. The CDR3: CAPLPTDEGEKLFF. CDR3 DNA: TGCGCCCCGCTTCCCACTGATGAGGGGGAAAAACTGTTTTTT.

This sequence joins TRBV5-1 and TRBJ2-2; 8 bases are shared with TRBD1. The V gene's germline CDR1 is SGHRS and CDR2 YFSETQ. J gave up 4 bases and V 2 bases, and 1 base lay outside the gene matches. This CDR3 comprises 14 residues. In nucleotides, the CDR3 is TGCGCCAGCAGCTTTGGACAGGGCACCGGGGAGCTGTTTTTT. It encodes CASSFGQGTGELFF. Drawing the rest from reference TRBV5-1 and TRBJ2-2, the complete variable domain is KAGVTQTPRYLIKTRGQQVTLSCSPISGHRSVSWYQQTPGQGLQFLFEYFSETQRNKGNFPGRFSGRQFSNSRSEMNVSTLELGDSALYLCASSFGQGTGELFFGEGSRLTVL.

DNA for the CDR3: TGCACCAGCAGCCTCCCTTTCGGGGGGGGACAATTGAACACCGGGGAGCTGTTTTTT. Protein sequence: CTSSLPFGGGQLNTGELFF. The V call is TRBV1, the J call TRBJ2-2; the tabulated D call, TRBD2, remains unverified against the DNA. TRBV1 represents a pseudogene. This CDR3 spans 19 amino acids.

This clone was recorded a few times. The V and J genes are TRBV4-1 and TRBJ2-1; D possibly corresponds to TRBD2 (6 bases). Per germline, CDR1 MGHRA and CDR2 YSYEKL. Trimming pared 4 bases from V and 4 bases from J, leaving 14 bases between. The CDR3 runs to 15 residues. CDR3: CASSLEGTGYNEQFF. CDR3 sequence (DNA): TGCGCCAGCAGCCTAGAGGGGACTGGGTACAATGAGCAGTTCTTC.